This TCR beta chain derives from a study of blood T cell repertoires in COVID-19. In the source study's methods: For nucleated cells, counts were estimated from reference gene primer amplification. Profiled with immunoSEQ multiplex PCR; TCRdb holds only in-frame clones, not every one. V and J calls plus clone size are reproduced from that table; the DNA served to infer D and trimming. The profile covers some 120,000 clones, with roughly 84% appearing a single time and under 5% taken by the ten largest. CDR1 is SGHRS and CDR2 is YFSETQ in the germline V gene. The CDR3 has 17 residues. V lost 3 bases, J lost 0 bases, and 17 bases lay in between.

The sequenced sample consisted of peripheral blood. This chain links TRBV5-1 with TRBJ2-3; a weak D match, TRBD2 (6 bases). This TCR was recovered from a man aged 60-69 years with acute or convalescent COVID-19. CDR3 bases: TGCGCCAGCAGCTCAGGGACTCCGATCGCTAGCACAGATACGCAGTATTTT. Its protein product is CASSSGTPIASTDTQYF. Full variable domain (rest looked up from reference TRBV5-1 and TRBJ2-3): KAGVTQTPRYLIKTRGQQVTLSCSPISGHRSVSWYQQTPGQGLQFLFEYFSETQRNKGNFPGRFSGRQFSNSRSEMNVSTLELGDSALYLCASSSGTPIASTDTQYFGPGTRLTVL.